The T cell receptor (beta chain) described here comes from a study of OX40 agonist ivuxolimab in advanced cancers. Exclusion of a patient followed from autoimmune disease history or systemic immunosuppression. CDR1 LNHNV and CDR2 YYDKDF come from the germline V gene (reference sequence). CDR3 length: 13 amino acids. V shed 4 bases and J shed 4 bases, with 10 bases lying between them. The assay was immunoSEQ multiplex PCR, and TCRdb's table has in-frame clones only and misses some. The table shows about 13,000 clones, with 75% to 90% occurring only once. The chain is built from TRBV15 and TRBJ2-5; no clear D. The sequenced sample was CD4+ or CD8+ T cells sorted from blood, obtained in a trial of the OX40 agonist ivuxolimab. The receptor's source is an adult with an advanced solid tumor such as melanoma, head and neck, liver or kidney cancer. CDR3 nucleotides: TGTGCCACCAGCACCCGTTGGGGAGAGACCCAGTACTTC. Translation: CATSTRWGETQYF.